This is a list of T cell receptor beta chains from one sample in a study of PD-1 blockade in classical Hodgkin lymphoma. Here immunoSEQ multiplex PCR was the method, and the copy in TCRdb shows in-frame clones only, minus some. The table has 27,000 or so clones, over 60% seen once; the top ten hold approximately 3.6%. The sample here was peripheral blood mononuclear cells (PBMCs), taken before the fourth cycle of nivolumab. The receptors originated from a human donor with classical Hodgkin lymphoma. Both conserved end residues are part of each CDR3. The D gene is left open where the match is weak. Rows may omit the clone size; those that give it use once, few, many or a size class.

V gene: TRBV27
J gene: TRBJ2-1
clone size: NA
D gene: TRBD1
CDR3 DNA: TGTGCCAGCAGACCAGGGGGCGTCTCCTACAATGAGCAGTTCTTC
CDR3 protein: CASRPGGVSYNEQFF

V gene: TRBV9
J gene: TRBJ1-1
clone size: NA
D gene: NA
CDR3 DNA: TGTGCCAGCAGCGTAGGGTTTCTCACTGAAGCTTTCTTT
CDR3 protein: CASSVGFLTEAFF

V gene: TRBV7-8
J gene: TRBJ1-5
clone size: NA
D gene: NA
CDR3 DNA: TGTGCCAGCAGCTTAGGTGAGGGTCACTCGGGCAATCAGCCCCAGCATTTT
CDR3 protein: CASSLGEGHSGNQPQHF

V gene: TRBV9
J gene: TRBJ1-2
clone size: NA
D gene: NA
CDR3 DNA: TGTGCCAGCAGCTCGGGAGAGAGGTATGGCTACACCTTC
CDR3 protein: CASSSGERYGYTF

V gene: TRBV28
J gene: TRBJ1-2
clone size: NA
D gene: TRBD1
CDR3 DNA: TGTGCCAGCAGTCGACAGGGGCACTATGGCTACACCTTC
CDR3 protein: CASSRQGHYGYTF

V gene: TRBV29-1
J gene: TRBJ2-3
clone size: NA
D gene: NA
CDR3 DNA: TGCAGCGTTGTCCCCTTTCTTAGCACAGATACGCAGTATTTT
CDR3 protein: CSVVPFLSTDTQYF

V gene: TRBV9
J gene: TRBJ2-3
clone size: few
D gene: NA
CDR3 DNA: TGTGCCAGCAGCGAACTGCTGGGAGATACGCAGTATTTT
CDR3 protein: CASSELLGDTQYF

V gene: TRBV18
J gene: TRBJ1-2
clone size: NA
D gene: NA
CDR3 DNA: TGTGCCAGCTCACCACCGACGGGGTATGGCTACACCTTC
CDR3 protein: CASSPPTGYGYTF

V gene: TRBV7-2
J gene: TRBJ2-3
clone size: NA
D gene: TRBD2
CDR3 DNA: TGTGCCAGCAGCCTAATGGCTAGCGGGAGCTCAGATACGCAGTATTTT
CDR3 protein: CASSLMASGSSDTQYF

V gene: TRBV28
J gene: TRBJ2-7
clone size: few
D gene: NA
CDR3 DNA: TGTGCCAGCAGCCAGACCCCGGGCTCCTACGAGCAGTACTTC
CDR3 protein: CASSQTPGSYEQYF

V gene: TRBV7-9
J gene: TRBJ1-2
clone size: NA
D gene: NA
CDR3 DNA: TGTGCCAGCAGCCCCCGATCCGATGGCTACACCTTC
CDR3 protein: CASSPRSDGYTF

V gene: TRBV7-9
J gene: TRBJ1-6
clone size: few
D gene: NA
CDR3 DNA: TGTGCCAGCAGCTTAGGCAGGGCTGGTTCACCCCTCCACTTT
CDR3 protein: CASSLGRAGSPLHF

V gene: TRBV19
J gene: TRBJ2-3
clone size: NA
D gene: TRBD2
CDR3 DNA: TGTGCCAGTAGTGGCGGGGGGGCAGATACGCAGTATTTT
CDR3 protein: CASSGGGADTQYF

V gene: TRBV7-9
J gene: TRBJ1-4
clone size: NA
D gene: NA
CDR3 DNA: TGTGCCAGCAGCTTACAGGGTATGGCTAATGAAAAACTGTTTTTT
CDR3 protein: CASSLQGMANEKLFF

V gene: TRBV7-6
J gene: TRBJ2-5
clone size: NA
D gene: TRBD1
CDR3 DNA: TGTGCCAGCAGCTCGACGGGACAGAGGCAAGAGACCCAGTACTTC
CDR3 protein: CASSSTGQRQETQYF

V gene: TRBV2
J gene: TRBJ2-7
clone size: NA
D gene: NA
CDR3 DNA: TGTGCCAGCAGTATCCTAACCGAGCAGTACTTC
CDR3 protein: CASSILTEQYF

V gene: TRBV5-1
J gene: TRBJ2-1
clone size: NA
D gene: NA
CDR3 DNA: TGCGCCAGCAGCTCGCCTGACAGGCCTCGGCAGTTCTTC
CDR3 protein: CASSSPDRPRQFF

V gene: TRBV4-2
J gene: TRBJ1-1
clone size: NA
D gene: TRBD1
CDR3 DNA: TGTGCCAGCAGCGAAGTATTTCAGGGGGCGACTGAAGCTTTCTTT
CDR3 protein: CASSEVFQGATEAFF

V gene: TRBV7-6
J gene: TRBJ1-1
clone size: NA
D gene: NA
CDR3 DNA: TGTGCCAGCAGCTTAGGAGGAAGCGGAAGTGAAGCTTTCTTT
CDR3 protein: CASSLGGSGSEAFF

V gene: TRBV19
J gene: TRBJ1-5
clone size: once
D gene: NA
CDR3 DNA: TGTGCCAGTAGTATCTACCGGGACAATCAGCCCCAGCATTTT
CDR3 protein: CASSIYRDNQPQHF

V gene: TRBV7-6
J gene: TRBJ1-6
clone size: NA
D gene: NA
CDR3 DNA: TGTGCCAGCAGCCCCCAGGGGAGCTCCTATAATTCACCCCTCCACTTT
CDR3 protein: CASSPQGSSYNSPLHF

V gene: TRBV5-6
J gene: TRBJ2-7
clone size: few
D gene: NA
CDR3 DNA: TGTGCCAGCAGCTTAATTCCGAGAAATGAGGAGCAGTACTTC
CDR3 protein: CASSLIPRNEEQYF

V gene: TRBV10-3
J gene: TRBJ1-1
clone size: NA
D gene: NA
CDR3 DNA: TGTGCCATCAGTGAGTCGGCAGACTTGAACACTGAAGCTTTCTTT
CDR3 protein: CAISESADLNTEAFF

V gene: TRBV30
J gene: TRBJ1-4
clone size: NA
D gene: TRBD1
CDR3 DNA: TGTGCCTGGAGGAAGGACAGGGGATCTAATGAAAAACTGTTTTTT
CDR3 protein: CAWRKDRGSNEKLFF

V gene: TRBV5-1
J gene: TRBJ2-3
clone size: NA
D gene: TRBD1
CDR3 DNA: TGCGCCAGCAGCTTACCGGGACAGAGCACAGATACGCAGTATTTT
CDR3 protein: CASSLPGQSTDTQYF

V gene: TRBV5-1
J gene: TRBJ1-6
clone size: NA
D gene: NA
CDR3 DNA: TGCGCCAGCAGCCCGGAGCCGCGTGGCGGGTCACCCCTCCACTTT
CDR3 protein: CASSPEPRGGSPLHF

V gene: TRBV6-5
J gene: TRBJ1-3
clone size: few
D gene: NA
CDR3 DNA: TGTGCCAGCAGCCGGGCAGCTGGAAACACCATATATTTT
CDR3 protein: CASSRAAGNTIYF

V gene: TRBV6-5
J gene: TRBJ2-7
clone size: NA
D gene: NA
CDR3 DNA: TGTGCCACCTCGAAGCCAGGGAAGATTCTCGAGCAGTACTTC
CDR3 protein: CATSKPGKILEQYF

V gene: TRBV7-9
J gene: TRBJ1-5
clone size: NA
D gene: NA
CDR3 DNA: TGTGCCAGCGGACAGAATCAGCCCCAGCATTTT
CDR3 protein: CASGQNQPQHF

V gene: TRBV19
J gene: TRBJ2-2
clone size: NA
D gene: TRBD2
CDR3 DNA: TGTGCCAGTAAGGCGGGCGGGGGGCGTACCGGGGAGCTGTTTTTT
CDR3 protein: CASKAGGGRTGELFF

V gene: TRBV9
J gene: TRBJ2-2
clone size: NA
D gene: TRBD1
CDR3 DNA: TGTGCCAGCCAGCCAGGGGGTATAGACACCGGGGAGCTGTTTTTT
CDR3 protein: CASQPGGIDTGELFF

V gene: TRBV5-6
J gene: TRBJ2-3
clone size: NA
D gene: TRBD2
CDR3 DNA: TGTGCCAGCAGCACAGCTAGCGGGCCTAGCACAGATACGCAGTATTTT
CDR3 protein: CASSTASGPSTDTQYF

V gene: TRBV19
J gene: TRBJ2-3
clone size: NA
D gene: TRBD2
CDR3 DNA: TGTGCCAGTAGACCGGTATGGAATAGCGGGGGGGCTTTTGCAGATACGCAGTATTTT
CDR3 protein: CASRPVWNSGGAFADTQYF

V gene: TRBV7-9
J gene: TRBJ2-3
clone size: NA
D gene: TRBD1
CDR3 DNA: TGTGCCAGCAGCGACCGGGACAGGCAAGGTGGAGATACGCAGTATTTT
CDR3 protein: CASSDRDRQGGDTQYF

V gene: TRBV6-9
J gene: TRBJ1-1
clone size: NA
D gene: NA
CDR3 DNA: TGTGCCAGCGGGGACACTGAAGCTTTCTTT
CDR3 protein: CASGDTEAFF

V gene: TRBV7-9
J gene: TRBJ2-2
clone size: few
D gene: NA
CDR3 DNA: TGTGCCAGCAGCAAGCACGGTACCGGGGAGCTGTTTTTT
CDR3 protein: CASSKHGTGELFF

V gene: TRBV6-5
J gene: TRBJ2-5
clone size: NA
D gene: TRBD2
CDR3 DNA: TGTACCAGCAGAGTGGGACTAGCGGGAGGAGAGACCCAGTACTTC
CDR3 protein: CTSRVGLAGGETQYF

V gene: TRBV27
J gene: TRBJ2-1
clone size: few
D gene: TRBD2
CDR3 DNA: TGTGCCAGCAGTCTAACCGGGACTAAACACAATGAGCAGTTCTTC
CDR3 protein: CASSLTGTKHNEQFF

V gene: TRBV4-1
J gene: TRBJ2-7
clone size: NA
D gene: TRBD2
CDR3 DNA: TGCGCCAGCAGCCAACCGGGACTAGCGGCCTACGAGCAGTACTTC
CDR3 protein: CASSQPGLAAYEQYF

V gene: TRBV5-1
J gene: TRBJ2-7
clone size: NA
D gene: TRBD2
CDR3 DNA: TGCGCCAGCAGCTTGGATGGGACTAGCGACTACTACGAGCAGTACTTC
CDR3 protein: CASSLDGTSDYYEQYF

V gene: TRBV13
J gene: TRBJ1-2
clone size: few
D gene: NA
CDR3 DNA: TGTGCCAGCAGCTTACTGTCTGCACAGGCCGCTATCTATGGCTACACCTTC
CDR3 protein: CASSLLSAQAAIYGYTF

V gene: TRBV7-9
J gene: TRBJ1-3
clone size: NA
D gene: NA
CDR3 DNA: TGTGCCAGCAGCGTAACCAGGGGAAAAAACACCATATATTTT
CDR3 protein: CASSVTRGKNTIYF

V gene: TRBV18
J gene: TRBJ1-5
clone size: NA
D gene: NA
CDR3 DNA: TGTGCCAGCTCACCACGGGAACTAAGCAATCAGCCCCAGCATTTT
CDR3 protein: CASSPRELSNQPQHF

V gene: TRBV5-1
J gene: TRBJ1-5
clone size: NA
D gene: NA
CDR3 DNA: TGCGCCAGCAGCCCGGGGCCTAGCAATCAGCCCCAGCATTTT
CDR3 protein: CASSPGPSNQPQHF

V gene: TRBV10-2
J gene: TRBJ2-1
clone size: NA
D gene: NA
CDR3 DNA: TGCGCCAGCAGTGAGAGGGCTTCGGGGAATGAGCAGTTCTTC
CDR3 protein: CASSERASGNEQFF

V gene: TRBV30
J gene: TRBJ1-1
clone size: NA
D gene: NA
CDR3 DNA: TGTGCCTGGAGTGTCCAGGTCGGCACTGAAGCTTTCTTT
CDR3 protein: CAWSVQVGTEAFF

V gene: TRBV30
J gene: TRBJ2-5
clone size: NA
D gene: NA
CDR3 DNA: TGTGCCTGGGCCGGAGCGGCCCAGTACTTC
CDR3 protein: CAWAGAAQYF

V gene: TRBV23-1
J gene: TRBJ2-1
clone size: NA
D gene: TRBD1
CDR3 DNA: TGCGCCAGCTCCTCTCACGGACAGGTAAGGGAGCAGTTCTTC
CDR3 protein: CASSSHGQVREQFF

V gene: TRBV29-1
J gene: TRBJ2-7
clone size: few
D gene: NA
CDR3 DNA: TGCAGCGCCGAGGCGACTATGGGGGAGCAGTACTTC
CDR3 protein: CSAEATMGEQYF

V gene: TRBV7-9
J gene: TRBJ1-1
clone size: NA
D gene: NA
CDR3 DNA: TGTGCCAGCAGCGTGGTCACTGAAGCTTTCTTT
CDR3 protein: CASSVVTEAFF

V gene: TRBV10-1
J gene: TRBJ1-6
clone size: NA
D gene: NA
CDR3 DNA: TGCGCCAGCAGTGGGGGGGGACCCCTCCACTTT
CDR3 protein: CASSGGGPLHF

V gene: TRBV7-2
J gene: TRBJ1-1
clone size: NA
D gene: NA
CDR3 DNA: TGTGCCAGCAGCCCTATACATCTATCTACTGAAGCTTTCTTT
CDR3 protein: CASSPIHLSTEAFF

V gene: TRBV30
J gene: TRBJ2-7
clone size: NA
D gene: NA
CDR3 DNA: TGTGCCTGGAGTGGGGGGGGCAGCTACGAGCAGTACTTC
CDR3 protein: CAWSGGGSYEQYF

V gene: TRBV5-1
J gene: TRBJ1-1
clone size: NA
D gene: TRBD1
CDR3 DNA: TGCGCCAGCCGTACAGGGGACCCGAACACTGAAGCTTTCTTT
CDR3 protein: CASRTGDPNTEAFF

V gene: TRBV7-8
J gene: TRBJ2-7
clone size: NA
D gene: TRBD1
CDR3 DNA: TGTGCCAGCAGCTTTGAGGGACAGGCCTACTACGAGCAGTACTTC
CDR3 protein: CASSFEGQAYYEQYF

V gene: TRBV30
J gene: TRBJ1-2
clone size: NA
D gene: TRBD1
CDR3 DNA: TGTGCCTGTTCCTCCCAGGGGGCTAGCTATGGCTACACCTTC
CDR3 protein: CACSSQGASYGYTF

V gene: TRBV5-1
J gene: TRBJ2-1
clone size: NA
D gene: NA
CDR3 DNA: TGCGCCAGCAGCTTGTTCGAGGGGGGGAACAATGAGCAGTTCTTC
CDR3 protein: CASSLFEGGNNEQFF

V gene: TRBV6-5
J gene: TRBJ2-1
clone size: NA
D gene: TRBD2
CDR3 DNA: TGTGCCAGCAGGCAGCGGGGATTATACAATGAGCAGTTCTTC
CDR3 protein: CASRQRGLYNEQFF

V gene: TRBV7-9
J gene: TRBJ2-1
clone size: NA
D gene: NA
CDR3 DNA: TGTGCCAGCAGCCCACGGAGAGGTGAGCAGTTCTTC
CDR3 protein: CASSPRRGEQFF